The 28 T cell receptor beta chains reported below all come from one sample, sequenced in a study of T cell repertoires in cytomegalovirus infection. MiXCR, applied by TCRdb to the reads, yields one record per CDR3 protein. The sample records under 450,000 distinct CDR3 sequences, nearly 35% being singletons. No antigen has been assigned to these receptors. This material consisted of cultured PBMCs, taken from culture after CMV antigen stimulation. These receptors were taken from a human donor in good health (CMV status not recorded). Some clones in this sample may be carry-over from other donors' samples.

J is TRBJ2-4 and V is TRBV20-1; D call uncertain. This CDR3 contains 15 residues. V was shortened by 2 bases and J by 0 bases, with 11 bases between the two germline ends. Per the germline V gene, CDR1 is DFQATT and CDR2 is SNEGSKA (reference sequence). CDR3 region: CSARIRGLAKNIQYF. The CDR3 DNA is TGCAGTGCTAGAATTCGTGGATTAGCCAAAAACATTCAGTACTTC.

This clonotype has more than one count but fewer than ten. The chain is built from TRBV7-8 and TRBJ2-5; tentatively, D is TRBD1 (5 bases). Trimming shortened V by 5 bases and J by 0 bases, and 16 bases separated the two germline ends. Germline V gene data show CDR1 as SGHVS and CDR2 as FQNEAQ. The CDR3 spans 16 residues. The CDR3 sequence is CASSLFPDTYQETQYF. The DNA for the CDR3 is TGTGCCAGCAGCCTTTTTCCGGACACGTACCAAGAGACCCAGTACTTC.

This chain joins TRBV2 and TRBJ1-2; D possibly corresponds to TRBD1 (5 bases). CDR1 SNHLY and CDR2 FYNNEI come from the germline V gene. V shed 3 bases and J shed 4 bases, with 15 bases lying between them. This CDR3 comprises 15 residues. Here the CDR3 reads CASSEFGAVIYGYTF. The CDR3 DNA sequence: TGTGCCAGCAGTGAGTTCGGGGCAGTCATCTATGGCTACACCTTC.

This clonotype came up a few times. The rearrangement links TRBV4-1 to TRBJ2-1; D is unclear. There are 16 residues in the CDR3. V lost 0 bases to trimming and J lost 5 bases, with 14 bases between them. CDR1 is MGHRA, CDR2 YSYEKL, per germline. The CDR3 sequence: CASSQDSDWRNNEQFF. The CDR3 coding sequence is TGCGCCAGCAGCCAAGATTCCGATTGGAGAAACAATGAGCAGTTCTTC.

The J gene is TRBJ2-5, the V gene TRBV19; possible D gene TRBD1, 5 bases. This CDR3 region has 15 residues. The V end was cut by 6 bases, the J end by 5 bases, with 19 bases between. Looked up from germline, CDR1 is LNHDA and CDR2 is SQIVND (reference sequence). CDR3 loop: CASSRTPSPSETQYF. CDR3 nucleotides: TGTGCCAGTAGCCGGACACCATCCCCCTCGGAGACCCAGTACTTC.

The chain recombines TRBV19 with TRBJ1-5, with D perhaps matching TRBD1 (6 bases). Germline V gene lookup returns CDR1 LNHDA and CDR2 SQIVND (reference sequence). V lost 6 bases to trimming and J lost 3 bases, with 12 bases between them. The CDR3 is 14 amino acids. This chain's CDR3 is CASSHYRDNQPQHF. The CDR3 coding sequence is TGTGCCAGTAGCCACTACAGGGACAATCAGCCCCAGCATTTT.

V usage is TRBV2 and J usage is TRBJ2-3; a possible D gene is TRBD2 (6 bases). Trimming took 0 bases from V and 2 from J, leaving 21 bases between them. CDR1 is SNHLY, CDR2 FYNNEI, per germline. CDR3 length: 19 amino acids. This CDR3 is CASSEALSGAGANTDTQYF. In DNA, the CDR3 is TGTGCCAGCAGTGAAGCGTTGAGCGGAGCGGGTGCTAACACAGATACGCAGTATTTT.

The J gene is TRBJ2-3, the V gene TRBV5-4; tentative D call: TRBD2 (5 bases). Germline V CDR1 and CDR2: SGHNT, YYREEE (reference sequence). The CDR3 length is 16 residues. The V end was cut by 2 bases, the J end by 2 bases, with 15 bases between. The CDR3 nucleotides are TGTGCCAGCAGCTTAATGGTTAGCGAGTCCACAGATACGCAGTATTTT. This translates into CASSLMVSESTDTQYF.

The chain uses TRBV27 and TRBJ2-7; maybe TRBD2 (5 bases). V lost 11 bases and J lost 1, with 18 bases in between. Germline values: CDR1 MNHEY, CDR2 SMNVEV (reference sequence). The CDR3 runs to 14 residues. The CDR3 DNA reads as TGTGCCGTATCTCGTCCCGGGGATTCCTACGAGCAGTACTTC. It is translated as CAVSRPGDSYEQYF.

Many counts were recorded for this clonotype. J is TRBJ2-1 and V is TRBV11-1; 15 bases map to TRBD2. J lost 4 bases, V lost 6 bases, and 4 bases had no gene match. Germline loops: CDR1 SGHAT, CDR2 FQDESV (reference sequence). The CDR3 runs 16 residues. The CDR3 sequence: CASRTGTSGRYNEQFF. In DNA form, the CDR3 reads TGTGCCAGCAGGACCGGGACTAGCGGGAGGTACAATGAGCAGTTCTTC.

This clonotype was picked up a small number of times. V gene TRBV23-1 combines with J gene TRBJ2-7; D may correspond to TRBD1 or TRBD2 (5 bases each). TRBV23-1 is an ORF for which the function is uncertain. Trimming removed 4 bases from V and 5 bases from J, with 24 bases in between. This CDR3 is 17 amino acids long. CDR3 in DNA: TGCGCCAGCAGTCTGGACCCGCCAAACGGGGCTCGGGACGAGCAGTACGTC. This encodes CASSLDPPNGARDEQYV.

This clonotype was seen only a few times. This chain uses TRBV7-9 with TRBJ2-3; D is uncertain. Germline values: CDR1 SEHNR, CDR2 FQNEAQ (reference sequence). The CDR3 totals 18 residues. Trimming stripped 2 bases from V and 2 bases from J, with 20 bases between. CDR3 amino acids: CASSLRVAALLVTDTQYF. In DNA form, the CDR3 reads TGTGCCAGCAGCTTAAGGGTCGCGGCCTTACTTGTCACAGATACGCAGTATTTT.

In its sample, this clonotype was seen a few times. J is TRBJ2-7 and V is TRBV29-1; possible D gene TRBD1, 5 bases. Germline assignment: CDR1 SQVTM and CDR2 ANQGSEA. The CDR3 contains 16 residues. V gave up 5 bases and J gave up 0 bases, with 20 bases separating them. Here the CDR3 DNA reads TGCAGCGTTATGATTCGGGCAGGGCCCCTCTCCTACGAGCAGTACTTC. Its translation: CSVMIRAGPLSYEQYF.

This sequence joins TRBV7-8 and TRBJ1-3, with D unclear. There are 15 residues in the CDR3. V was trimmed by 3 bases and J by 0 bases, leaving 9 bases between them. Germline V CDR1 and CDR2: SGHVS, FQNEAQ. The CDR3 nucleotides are TGTGCCAGCAGCTTCCGTTCCAACTCTGGAAACACCATATATTTT. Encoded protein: CASSFRSNSGNTIYF.

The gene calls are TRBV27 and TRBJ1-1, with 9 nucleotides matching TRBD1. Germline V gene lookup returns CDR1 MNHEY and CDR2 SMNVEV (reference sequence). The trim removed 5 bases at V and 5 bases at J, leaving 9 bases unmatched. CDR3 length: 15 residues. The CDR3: CASSPIQGAWTEAFF. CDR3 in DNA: TGTGCCAGCAGTCCTATACAGGGGGCCTGGACTGAAGCTTTCTTT.

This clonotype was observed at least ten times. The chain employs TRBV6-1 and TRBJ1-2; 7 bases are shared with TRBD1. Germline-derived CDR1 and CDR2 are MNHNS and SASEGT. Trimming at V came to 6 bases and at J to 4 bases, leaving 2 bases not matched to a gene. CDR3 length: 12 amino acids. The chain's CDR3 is CASSGTAYGYTF. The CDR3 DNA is TGTGCCAGCAGCGGGACAGCCTATGGCTACACCTTC.

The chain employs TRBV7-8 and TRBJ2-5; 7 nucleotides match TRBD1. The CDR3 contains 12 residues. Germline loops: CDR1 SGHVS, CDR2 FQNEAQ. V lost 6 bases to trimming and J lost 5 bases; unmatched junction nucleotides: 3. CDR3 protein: CASRGGTETQYF. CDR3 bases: TGTGCCAGCAGAGGGGGCACGGAGACCCAGTACTTC.

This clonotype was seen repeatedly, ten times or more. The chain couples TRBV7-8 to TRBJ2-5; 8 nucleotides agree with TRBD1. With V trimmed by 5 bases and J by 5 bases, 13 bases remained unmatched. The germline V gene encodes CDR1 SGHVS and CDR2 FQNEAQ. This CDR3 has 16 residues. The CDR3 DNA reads TGTGCCAGCAGCCCCATCTTTCAGGGGGCGTCGGAGACCCAGTACTTC. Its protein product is CASSPIFQGASETQYF. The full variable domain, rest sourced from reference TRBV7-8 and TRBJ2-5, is GAGVSQSPRYKVAKRGQDVALRCDPISGHVSLFWYQQALGQGPEFLTYFQNEAQLDKSGLPSDRFFAERPEGSVSTLKIQRTQQEDSAVYLCASSPIFQGASETQYFGPGTRLLVL.

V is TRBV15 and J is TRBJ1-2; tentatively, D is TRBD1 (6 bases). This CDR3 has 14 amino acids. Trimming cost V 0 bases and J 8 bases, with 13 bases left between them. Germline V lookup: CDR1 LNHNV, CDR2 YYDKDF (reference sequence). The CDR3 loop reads CATSRDRVRGGYTF. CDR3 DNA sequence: TGTGCCACCAGCAGAGATCGGGTCAGGGGCGGCTACACCTTC.

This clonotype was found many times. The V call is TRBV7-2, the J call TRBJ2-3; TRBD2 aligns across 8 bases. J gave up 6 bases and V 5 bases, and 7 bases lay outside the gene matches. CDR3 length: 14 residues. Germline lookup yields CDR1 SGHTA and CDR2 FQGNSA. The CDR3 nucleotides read TGTGCCAGCAGCACTGGACTAGCTTGGGATACGCAGTATTTT. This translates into CASSTGLAWDTQYF. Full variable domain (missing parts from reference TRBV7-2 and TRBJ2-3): GAGVSQSPSNKVTEKGKDVELRCDPISGHTALYWYRQSLGQGLEFLIYFQGNSAPDKSGLPSDRFSAERTGGSVSTLTIQRTQQEDSAVYLCASSTGLAWDTQYFGPGTRLTVL.

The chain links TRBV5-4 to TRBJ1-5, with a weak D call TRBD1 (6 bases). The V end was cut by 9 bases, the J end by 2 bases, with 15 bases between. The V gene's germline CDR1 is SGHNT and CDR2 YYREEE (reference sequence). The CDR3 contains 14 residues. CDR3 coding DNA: TGTGCCACCTCTGAGGGGGGGGGCAATCAGCCCCAGCATTTT. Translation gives CATSEGGGNQPQHF.

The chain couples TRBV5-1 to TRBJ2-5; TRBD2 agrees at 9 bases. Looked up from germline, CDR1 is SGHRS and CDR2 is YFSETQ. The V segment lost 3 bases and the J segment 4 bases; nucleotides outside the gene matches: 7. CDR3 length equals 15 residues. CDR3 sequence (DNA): TGCGCCAGCAGCTCCGGGACTAGCAGAGGAGAGACCCAGTACTTC. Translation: CASSSGTSRGETQYF.

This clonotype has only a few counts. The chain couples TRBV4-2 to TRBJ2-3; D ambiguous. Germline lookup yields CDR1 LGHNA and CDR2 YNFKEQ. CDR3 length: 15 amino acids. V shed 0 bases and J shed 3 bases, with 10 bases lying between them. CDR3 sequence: CASSQDPLPTDTQYF. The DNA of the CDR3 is TGTGCCAGCAGCCAAGATCCCCTTCCGACAGATACGCAGTATTTT.

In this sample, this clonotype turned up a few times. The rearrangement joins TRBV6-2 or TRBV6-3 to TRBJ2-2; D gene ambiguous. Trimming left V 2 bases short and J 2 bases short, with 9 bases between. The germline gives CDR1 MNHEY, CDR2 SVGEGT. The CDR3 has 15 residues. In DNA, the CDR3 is TGTGCCAGCAGTTACCTAGGAGAAAACACCGGGGAGCTGTTTTTT. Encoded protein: CASSYLGENTGELFF.

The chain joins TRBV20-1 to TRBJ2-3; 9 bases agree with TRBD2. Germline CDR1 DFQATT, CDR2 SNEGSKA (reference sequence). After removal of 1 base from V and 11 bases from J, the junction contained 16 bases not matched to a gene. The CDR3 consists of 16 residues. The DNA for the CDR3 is TGCAGTGCTAGAGGGACTAGCGTTACTACGGTAATGGGGCAGTATTTT. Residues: CSARGTSVTTVMGQYF.

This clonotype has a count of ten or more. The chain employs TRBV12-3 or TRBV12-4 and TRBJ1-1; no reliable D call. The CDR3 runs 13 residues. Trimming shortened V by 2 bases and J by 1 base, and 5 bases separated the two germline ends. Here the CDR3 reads CASSLLQNTEAFF. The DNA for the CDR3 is TGTGCCAGCAGTTTATTGCAGAACACTGAAGCTTTCTTT.

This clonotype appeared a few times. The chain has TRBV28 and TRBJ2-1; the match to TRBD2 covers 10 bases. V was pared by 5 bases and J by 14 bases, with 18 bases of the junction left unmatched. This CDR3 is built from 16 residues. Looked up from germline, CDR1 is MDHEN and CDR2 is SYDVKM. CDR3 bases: TGTGCCAGCAGTAGTTTACGCCAGACTAGCGGGCCGGTGAAGTTCTTC. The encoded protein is CASSSLRQTSGPVKFF.

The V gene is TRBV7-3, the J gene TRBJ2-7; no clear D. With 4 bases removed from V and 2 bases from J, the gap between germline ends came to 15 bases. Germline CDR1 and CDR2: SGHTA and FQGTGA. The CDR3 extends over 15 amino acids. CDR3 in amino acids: CASSSSLGDPYEQYF. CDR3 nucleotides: TGTGCCAGCAGCTCCTCTCTTGGCGACCCCTACGAGCAGTACTTC. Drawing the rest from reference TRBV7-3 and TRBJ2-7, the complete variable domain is GAGVSQTPSNKVTEKGKYVELRCDPISGHTALYWYRQSLGQGPEFLIYFQGTGAADDSGLPNDRFFAVRPEGSVSTLKIQRTERGDSAVYLCASSSSLGDPYEQYFGPGTRLTVT.